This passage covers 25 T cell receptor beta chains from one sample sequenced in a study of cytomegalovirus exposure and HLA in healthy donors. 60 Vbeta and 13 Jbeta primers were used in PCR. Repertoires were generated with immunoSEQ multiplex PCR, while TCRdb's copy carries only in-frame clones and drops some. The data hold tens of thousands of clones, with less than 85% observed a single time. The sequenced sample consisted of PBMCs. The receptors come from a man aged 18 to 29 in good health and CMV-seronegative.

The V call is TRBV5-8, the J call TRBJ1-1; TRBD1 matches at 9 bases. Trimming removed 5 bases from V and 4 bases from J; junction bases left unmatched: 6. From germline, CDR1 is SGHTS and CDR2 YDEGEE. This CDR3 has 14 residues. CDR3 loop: CASRYRDRATEAFF. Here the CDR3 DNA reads TGTGCCAGCAGATACCGGGACAGGGCCACTGAAGCTTTCTTT.

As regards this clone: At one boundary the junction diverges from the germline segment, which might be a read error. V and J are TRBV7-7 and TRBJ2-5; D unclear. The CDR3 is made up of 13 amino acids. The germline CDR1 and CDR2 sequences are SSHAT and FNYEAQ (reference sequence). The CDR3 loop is CASSLNFAETQYF. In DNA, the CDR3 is TGTGCTAGCAGCCTCAATTTCGCGGAGACCCAGTACTTC.

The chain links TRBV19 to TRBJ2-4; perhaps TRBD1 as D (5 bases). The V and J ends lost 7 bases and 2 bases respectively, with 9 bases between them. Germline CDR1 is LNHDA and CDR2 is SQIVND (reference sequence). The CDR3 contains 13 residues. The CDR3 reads CASTQGTKNIQYF. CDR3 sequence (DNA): TGTGCCAGTACGCAGGGCACCAAAAACATTCAGTACTTC.

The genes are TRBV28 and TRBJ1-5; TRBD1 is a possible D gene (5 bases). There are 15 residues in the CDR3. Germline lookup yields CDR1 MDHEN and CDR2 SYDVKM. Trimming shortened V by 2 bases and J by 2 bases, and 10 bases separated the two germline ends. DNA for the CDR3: TGTGCCAGCAGTTTACCAGGGCCGGGCAATCAGCCCCAGCATTTT. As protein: CASSLPGPGNQPQHF.

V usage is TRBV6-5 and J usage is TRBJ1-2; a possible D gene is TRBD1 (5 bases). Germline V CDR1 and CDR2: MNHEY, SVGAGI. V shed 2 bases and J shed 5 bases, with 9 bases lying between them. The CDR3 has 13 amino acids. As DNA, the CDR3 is TGTGCCAGCAGTTACGGGGCCGGGTATGGCTACACCTTC. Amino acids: CASSYGAGYGYTF.

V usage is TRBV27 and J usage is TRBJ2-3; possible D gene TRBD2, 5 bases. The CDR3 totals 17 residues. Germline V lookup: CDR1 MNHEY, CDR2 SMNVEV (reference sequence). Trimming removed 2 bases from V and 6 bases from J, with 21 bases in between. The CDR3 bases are TGTGCCAGCAGTTTAAGGAGTGGAGGATCCCGGGTCGATACGCAGTATTTT. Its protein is CASSLRSGGSRVDTQYF.

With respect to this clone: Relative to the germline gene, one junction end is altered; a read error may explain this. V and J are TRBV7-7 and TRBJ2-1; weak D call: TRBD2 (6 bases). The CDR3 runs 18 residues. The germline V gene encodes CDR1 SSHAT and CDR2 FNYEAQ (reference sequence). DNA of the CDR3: TGTGCTAGCAGCTTCGGACTAATCAACTCAGGGACCTACAATGAGCAGTTCTTC. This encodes CASSFGLINSGTYNEQFF.

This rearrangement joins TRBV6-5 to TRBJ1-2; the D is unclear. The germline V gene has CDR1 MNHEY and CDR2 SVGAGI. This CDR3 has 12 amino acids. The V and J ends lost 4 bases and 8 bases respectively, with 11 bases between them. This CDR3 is CASSLAAEGYTF. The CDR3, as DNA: TGTGCCAGCAGTTTGGCGGCTGAGGGCTACACCTTC.

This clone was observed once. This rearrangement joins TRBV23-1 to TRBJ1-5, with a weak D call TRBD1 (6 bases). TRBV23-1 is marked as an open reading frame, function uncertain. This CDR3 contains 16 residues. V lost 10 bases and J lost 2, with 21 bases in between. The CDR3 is CATRDRLNKGNQPQHF. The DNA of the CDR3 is TGCGCCACGCGCGACAGGCTGAATAAGGGCAATCAGCCCCAGCATTTT.

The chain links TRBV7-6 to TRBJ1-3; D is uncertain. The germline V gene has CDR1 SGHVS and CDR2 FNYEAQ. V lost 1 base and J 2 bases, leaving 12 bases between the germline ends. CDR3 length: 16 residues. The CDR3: CASSLGRGGPGNTIYF. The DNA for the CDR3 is TGTGCCAGCAGCTTAGGTCGGGGAGGGCCTGGAAACACCATATATTTT.

DNA of the CDR3: TGTGCCAGCAGTATGGGACTAGCACGCCAAGAGACCCAGTACTTC. Translating it yields CASSMGLARQETQYF. The chain is built from TRBV7-3 and TRBJ2-5; 9 bases line up with TRBD2. V lost 6 bases and J lost 1; bases outside the gene matches: 6. The germline V gene encodes CDR1 SGHTA and CDR2 FQGTGA. The CDR3 extends over 15 amino acids. The entire variable domain, with the rest obtained from reference TRBV7-3 and TRBJ2-5, is as follows: GAGVSQTPSNKVTEKGKYVELRCDPISGHTALYWYRQSLGQGPEFLIYFQGTGAADDSGLPNDRFFAVRPEGSVSTLKIQRTERGDSAVYLCASSMGLARQETQYFGPGTRLLVL.

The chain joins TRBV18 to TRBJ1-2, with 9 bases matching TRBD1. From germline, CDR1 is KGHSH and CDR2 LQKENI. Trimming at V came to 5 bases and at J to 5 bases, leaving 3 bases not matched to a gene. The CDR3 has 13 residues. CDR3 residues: CASSWGQGYGYTF. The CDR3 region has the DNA TGTGCCAGCTCATGGGGACAGGGATATGGCTACACCTTC. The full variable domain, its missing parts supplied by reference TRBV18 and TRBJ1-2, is NAGVMQNPRHLVRRRGQEARLRCSPMKGHSHVYWYRQLPEEGLKFMVYLQKENIIDESGMPKERFSAEFPKEGPSILRIQQVVRGDSAAYFCASSWGQGYGYTFGSGTRLTVV.

CDR3 sequence: CASSFSTGGGGYTF. For the CDR3, the DNA is TGTGCCAGCAGTTTCTCGACAGGGGGCGGTGGCTACACCTTC. The chain links TRBV27 to TRBJ1-2, with 10 bases that match TRBD1. V lost 3 bases and J lost 7; bases outside the gene matches: 5. The CDR3 runs to 14 residues. CDR1 and CDR2 from the germline V gene are MNHEY and SMNVEV (reference sequence).

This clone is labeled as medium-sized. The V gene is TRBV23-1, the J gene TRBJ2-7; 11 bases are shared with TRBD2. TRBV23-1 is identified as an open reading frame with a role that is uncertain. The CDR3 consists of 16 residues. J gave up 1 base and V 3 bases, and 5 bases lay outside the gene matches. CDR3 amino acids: CASSHVGTSGSYEQYF. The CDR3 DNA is TGCGCCAGCAGTCATGTCGGGACTAGCGGTTCCTACGAGCAGTACTTC.

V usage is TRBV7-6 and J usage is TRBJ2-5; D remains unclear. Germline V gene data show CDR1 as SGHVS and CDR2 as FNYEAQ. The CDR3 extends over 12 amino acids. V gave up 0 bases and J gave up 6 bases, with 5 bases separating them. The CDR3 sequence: CASSLALQTQYF. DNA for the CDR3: TGTGCCAGCAGCTTAGCTCTCCAGACCCAGTACTTC.

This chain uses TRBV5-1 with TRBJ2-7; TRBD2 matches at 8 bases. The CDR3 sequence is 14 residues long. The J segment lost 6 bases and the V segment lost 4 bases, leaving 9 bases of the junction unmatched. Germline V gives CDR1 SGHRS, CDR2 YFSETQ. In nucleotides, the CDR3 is TGCGCCAGCAGCCCCGGCGGGAGGTTGTTCGAGCAGTACTTC. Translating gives CASSPGGRLFEQYF.

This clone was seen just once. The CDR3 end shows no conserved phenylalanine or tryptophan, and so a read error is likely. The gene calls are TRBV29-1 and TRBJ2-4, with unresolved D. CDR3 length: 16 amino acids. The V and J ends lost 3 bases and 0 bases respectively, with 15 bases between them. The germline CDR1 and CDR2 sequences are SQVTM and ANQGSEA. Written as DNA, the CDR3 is TGCAGCGTTGATTCTCCCAGTCAGTTAGCCAAAAACATTCAGTACGTC. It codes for CSVDSPSQLAKNIQYV.

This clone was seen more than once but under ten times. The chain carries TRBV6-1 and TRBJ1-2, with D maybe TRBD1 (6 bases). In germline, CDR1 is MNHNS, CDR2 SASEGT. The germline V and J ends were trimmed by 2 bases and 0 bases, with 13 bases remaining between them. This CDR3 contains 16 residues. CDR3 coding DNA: TGTGCCAGCAGTGAATCAGGGGCTCGAGCTAACTATGGCTACACCTTC. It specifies CASSESGARANYGYTF.

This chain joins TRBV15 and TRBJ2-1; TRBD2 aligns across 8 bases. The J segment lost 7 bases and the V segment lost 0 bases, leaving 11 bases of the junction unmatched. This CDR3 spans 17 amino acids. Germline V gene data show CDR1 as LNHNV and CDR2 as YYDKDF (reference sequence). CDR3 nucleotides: TGTGCCACCAGCAGAGAAGGGTTTAGCGGGACGGGAAATGAGCAGTTCTTC. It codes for CATSREGFSGTGNEQFF.

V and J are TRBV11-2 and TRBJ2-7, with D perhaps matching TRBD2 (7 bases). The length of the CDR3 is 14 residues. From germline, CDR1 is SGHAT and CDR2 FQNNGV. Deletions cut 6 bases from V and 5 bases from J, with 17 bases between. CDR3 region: CASSWGGGANEQYF. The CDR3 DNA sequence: TGTGCCAGCAGTTGGGGGGGCGGGGCCAACGAGCAGTACTTC.

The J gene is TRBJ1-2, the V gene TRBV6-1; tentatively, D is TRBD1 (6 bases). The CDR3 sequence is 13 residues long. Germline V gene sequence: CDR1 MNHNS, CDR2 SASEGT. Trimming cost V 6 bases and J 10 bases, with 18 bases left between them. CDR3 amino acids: CASSELAGVIYTF. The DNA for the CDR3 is TGTGCCAGCAGCGAACTTGCAGGGGTAATCTACACCTTC.

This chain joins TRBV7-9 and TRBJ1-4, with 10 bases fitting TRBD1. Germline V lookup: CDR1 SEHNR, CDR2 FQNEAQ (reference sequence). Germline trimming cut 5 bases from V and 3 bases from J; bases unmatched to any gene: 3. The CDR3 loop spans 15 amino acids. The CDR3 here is CASSRGTGANEKLFF. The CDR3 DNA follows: TGTGCCAGCAGCAGGGGGACAGGGGCTAATGAAAAACTGTTTTTT. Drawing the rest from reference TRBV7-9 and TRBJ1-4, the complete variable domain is DTGVSQNPRHKITKRGQNVTFRCDPISEHNRLYWYRQTLGQGPEFLTYFQNEAQLEKSRLLSDRFSAERPKGSFSTLEIQRTEQGDSAMYLCASSRGTGANEKLFFGSGTQLSVL.

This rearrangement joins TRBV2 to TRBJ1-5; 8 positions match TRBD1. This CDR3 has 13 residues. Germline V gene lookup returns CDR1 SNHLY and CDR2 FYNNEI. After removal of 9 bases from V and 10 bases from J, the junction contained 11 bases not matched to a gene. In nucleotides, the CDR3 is TGTGCCAGTATATTGCAGACAGGGGCCCCCCAGCATTTT. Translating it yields CASILQTGAPQHF. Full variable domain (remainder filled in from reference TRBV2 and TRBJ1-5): EPEVTQTPSHQVTQMGQEVILRCVPISNHLYFYWYRQILGQKVEFLVSFYNNEISEKSEIFDDQFSVERPDGSNFTLKIRSTKLEDSAMYFCASILQTGAPQHFGDGTRLSIL.

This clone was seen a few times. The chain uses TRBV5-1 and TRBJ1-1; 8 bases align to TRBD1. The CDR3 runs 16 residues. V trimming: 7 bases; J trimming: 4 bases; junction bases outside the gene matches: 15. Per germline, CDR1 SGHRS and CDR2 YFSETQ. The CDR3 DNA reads TGCGCCAGCGAGCCGACAGGGGCGTTGGGCCTCACTGAAGCTTTCTTT. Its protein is CASEPTGALGLTEAFF.

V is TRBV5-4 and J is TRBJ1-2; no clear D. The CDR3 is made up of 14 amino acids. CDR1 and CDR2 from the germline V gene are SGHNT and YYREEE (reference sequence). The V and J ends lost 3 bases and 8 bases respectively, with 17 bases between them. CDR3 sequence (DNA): TGTGCCAGCAGCTCAATGACTACCGGACGGGGCTACACCTTC. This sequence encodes CASSSMTTGRGYTF. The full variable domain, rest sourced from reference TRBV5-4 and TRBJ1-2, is ETGVTQSPTHLIKTRGQQVTLRCSSQSGHNTVSWYQQALGQGPQFIFQYYREEENGRGNFPPRFSGLQFPNYSSELNVNALELDDSALYLCASSSMTTGRGYTFGSGTRLTVV.